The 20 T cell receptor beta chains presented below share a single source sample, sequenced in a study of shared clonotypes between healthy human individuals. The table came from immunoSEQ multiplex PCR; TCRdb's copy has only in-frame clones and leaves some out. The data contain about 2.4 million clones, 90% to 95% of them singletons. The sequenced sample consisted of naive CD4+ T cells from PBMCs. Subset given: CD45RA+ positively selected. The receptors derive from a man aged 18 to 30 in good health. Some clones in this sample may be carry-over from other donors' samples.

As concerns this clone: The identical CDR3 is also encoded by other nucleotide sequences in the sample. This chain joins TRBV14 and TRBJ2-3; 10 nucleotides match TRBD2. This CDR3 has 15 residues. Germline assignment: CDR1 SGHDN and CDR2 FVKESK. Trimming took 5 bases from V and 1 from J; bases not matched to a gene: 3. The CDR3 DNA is TGTGCCAGCAGCAGAGGGACTAGCGGCACAGATACGCAGTATTTT. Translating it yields CASSRGTSGTDTQYF.

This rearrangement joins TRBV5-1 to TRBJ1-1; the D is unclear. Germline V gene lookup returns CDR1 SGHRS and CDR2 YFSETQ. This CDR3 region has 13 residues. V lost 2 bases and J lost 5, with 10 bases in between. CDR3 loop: CASSFLLGTEAFF. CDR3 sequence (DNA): TGCGCCAGCAGCTTCTTACTAGGGACTGAAGCTTTCTTT. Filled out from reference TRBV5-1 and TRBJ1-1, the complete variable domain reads KAGVTQTPRYLIKTRGQQVTLSCSPISGHRSVSWYQQTPGQGLQFLFEYFSETQRNKGNFPGRFSGRQFSNSRSEMNVSTLELGDSALYLCASSFLLGTEAFFGQGTRLTVV.

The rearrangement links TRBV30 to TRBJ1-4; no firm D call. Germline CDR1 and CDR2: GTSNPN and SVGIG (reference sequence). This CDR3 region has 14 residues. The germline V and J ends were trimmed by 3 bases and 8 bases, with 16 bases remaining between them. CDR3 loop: CAWSQGAVREKLFF. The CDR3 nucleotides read TGTGCCTGGAGCCAAGGTGCAGTACGCGAAAAACTGTTTTTT.

CDR3 amino acids: CASTSGRLGGELFF. The CDR3 coding sequence is TGCGCCAGCACCTCCGGGCGACTCGGCGGGGAGCTGTTTTTT. J is TRBJ2-2 and V is TRBV5-1, with D hard to call. Germline loops: CDR1 SGHRS, CDR2 YFSETQ. Trimming cost V 6 bases and J 7 bases, with 16 bases left between them. CDR3 length equals 14 residues.

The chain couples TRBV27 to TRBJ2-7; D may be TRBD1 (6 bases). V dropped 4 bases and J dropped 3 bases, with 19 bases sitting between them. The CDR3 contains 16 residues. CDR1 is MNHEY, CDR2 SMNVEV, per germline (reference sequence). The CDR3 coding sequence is TGTGCCAGCAGTTCCCACAGGGCCAAAGGATACTACGAGCAGTACTTC. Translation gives CASSSHRAKGYYEQYF.

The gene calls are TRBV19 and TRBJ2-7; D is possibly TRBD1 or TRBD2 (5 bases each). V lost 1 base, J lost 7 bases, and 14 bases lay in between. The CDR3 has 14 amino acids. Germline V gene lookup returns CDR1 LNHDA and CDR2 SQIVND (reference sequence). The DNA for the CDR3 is TGTGCCAGTAGTATAGGGGGCGCAGAGGGGGAGCAGTACTTC. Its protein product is CASSIGGAEGEQYF.

CDR3 region: CASSFHDRSSGNTIYF. The CDR3 region has the DNA TGTGCCAGCAGCTTTCACGACAGAAGCTCTGGAAACACCATATATTTT. The chain joins TRBV11-2 to TRBJ1-3, with a weak D call TRBD1 (5 bases). Germline V gene data show CDR1 as SGHAT and CDR2 as FQNNGV. This CDR3 has 16 amino acids. Between the trimmed V and J ends, which lost 3 bases and 0 bases, there was a span of 12 bases.

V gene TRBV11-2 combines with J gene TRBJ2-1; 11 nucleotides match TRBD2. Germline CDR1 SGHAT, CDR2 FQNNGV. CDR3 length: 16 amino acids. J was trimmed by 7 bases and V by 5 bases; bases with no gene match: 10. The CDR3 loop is CASSGPLAGGKNEQFF. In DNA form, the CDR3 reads TGTGCCAGCAGCGGGCCGCTAGCGGGAGGAAAGAATGAGCAGTTCTTC.

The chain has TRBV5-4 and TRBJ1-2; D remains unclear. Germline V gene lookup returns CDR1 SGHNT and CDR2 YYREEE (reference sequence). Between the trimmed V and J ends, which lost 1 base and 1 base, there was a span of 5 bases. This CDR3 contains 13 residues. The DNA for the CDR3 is TGTGCCAGCAGCTTGTCGAATAACTATGGCTACACCTTC. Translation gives CASSLSNNYGYTF. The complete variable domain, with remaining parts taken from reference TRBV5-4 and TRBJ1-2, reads ETGVTQSPTHLIKTRGQQVTLRCSSQSGHNTVSWYQQALGQGPQFIFQYYREEENGRGNFPPRFSGLQFPNYSSELNVNALELDDSALYLCASSLSNNYGYTFGSGTRLTVV.

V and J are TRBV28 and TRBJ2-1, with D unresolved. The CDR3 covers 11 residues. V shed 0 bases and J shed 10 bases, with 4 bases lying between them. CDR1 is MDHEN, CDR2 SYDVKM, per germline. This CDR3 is CASSLWREQFF. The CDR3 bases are TGTGCCAGCAGTTTATGGAGAGAGCAGTTCTTC.

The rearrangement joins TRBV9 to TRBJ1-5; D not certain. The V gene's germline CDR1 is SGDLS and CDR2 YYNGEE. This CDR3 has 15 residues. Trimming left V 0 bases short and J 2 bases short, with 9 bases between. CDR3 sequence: CASSVDPDGNQPQHF. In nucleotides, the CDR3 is TGTGCCAGCAGCGTAGATCCTGATGGCAATCAGCCCCAGCATTTT.

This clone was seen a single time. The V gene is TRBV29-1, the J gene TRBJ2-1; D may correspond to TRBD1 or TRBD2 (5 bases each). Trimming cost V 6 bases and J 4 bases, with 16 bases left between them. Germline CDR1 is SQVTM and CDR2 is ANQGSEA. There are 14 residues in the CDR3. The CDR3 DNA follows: TGCAGCGTCCCCCCGGGACCGGGGTACAATGAGCAGTTCTTC. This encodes CSVPPGPGYNEQFF.

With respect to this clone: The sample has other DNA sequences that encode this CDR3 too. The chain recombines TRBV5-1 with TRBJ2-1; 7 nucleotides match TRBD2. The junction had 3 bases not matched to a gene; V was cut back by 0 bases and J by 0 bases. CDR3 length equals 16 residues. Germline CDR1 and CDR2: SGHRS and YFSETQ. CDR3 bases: TGCGCCAGCAGCTTGGGGAGCGGGATCTCCTACAATGAGCAGTTCTTC. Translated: CASSLGSGISYNEQFF.

The CDR3 loop reads CASSYSRGLYQGYTF. The CDR3 DNA reads as TGTGCCAGCAGTTACTCCCGGGGTCTGTATCAGGGCTACACCTTC. V usage is TRBV6-5 and J usage is TRBJ1-2, with D hard to call. This CDR3 has 15 residues. Per germline, CDR1 MNHEY and CDR2 SVGAGI. V was trimmed by 0 bases and J by 8 bases, leaving 16 bases between them.

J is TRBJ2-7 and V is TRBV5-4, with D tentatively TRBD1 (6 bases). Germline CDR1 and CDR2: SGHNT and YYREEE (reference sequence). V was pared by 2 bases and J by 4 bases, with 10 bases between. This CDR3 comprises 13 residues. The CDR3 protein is CASSFRQAYEQYF. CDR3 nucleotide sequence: TGTGCCAGCAGCTTCCGACAGGCTTACGAGCAGTACTTC.

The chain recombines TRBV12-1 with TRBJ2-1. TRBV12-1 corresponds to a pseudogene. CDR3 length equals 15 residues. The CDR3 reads CASSFRVSRYNEQFF. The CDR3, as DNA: TGTGCCAGCAGCTTTCGAGTTAGCAGGTACAATGAGCAGTTCTTC.

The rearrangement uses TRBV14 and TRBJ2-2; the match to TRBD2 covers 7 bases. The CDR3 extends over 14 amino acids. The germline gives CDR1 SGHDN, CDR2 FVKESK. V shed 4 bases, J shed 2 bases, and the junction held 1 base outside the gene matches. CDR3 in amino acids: CASSRTSNTGELFF. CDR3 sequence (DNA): TGTGCCAGCAGCCGGACTAGTAACACCGGGGAGCTGTTTTTT.

For the CDR3, the DNA is TGTGCCAGTATGTCGGGGGGGAACCAAGAGACCCAGTACTTC. This sequence encodes CASMSGGNQETQYF. V is TRBV19 and J is TRBJ2-5; TRBD2 agrees at 8 bases. With V trimmed by 7 bases and J by 0 bases, 4 bases remained unmatched. CDR3 length equals 14 residues. Germline CDR1 is LNHDA and CDR2 is SQIVND (reference sequence). The complete variable domain, with remaining parts taken from reference TRBV19 and TRBJ2-5, reads DGGITQSPKYLFRKEGQNVTLSCEQNLNHDAMYWYRQDPGQGLRLIYYSQIVNDFQKGDIAEGYSVSREKKESFPLTVTSAQKNPTAFYLCASMSGGNQETQYFGPGTRLLVL.

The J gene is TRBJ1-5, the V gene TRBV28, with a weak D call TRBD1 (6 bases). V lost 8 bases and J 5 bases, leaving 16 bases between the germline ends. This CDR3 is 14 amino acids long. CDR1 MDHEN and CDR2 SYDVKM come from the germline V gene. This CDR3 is CASSNFRGYQPQHF. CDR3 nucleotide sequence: TGTGCCAGCTCCAATTTCAGGGGCTATCAGCCCCAGCATTTT. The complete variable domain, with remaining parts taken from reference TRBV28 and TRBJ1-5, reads DVKVTQSSRYLVKRTGEKVFLECVQDMDHENMFWYRQDPGLGLRLIYFSYDVKMKEKGDIPEGYSVSREKKERFSLILESASTNQTSMYLCASSNFRGYQPQHFGDGTRLSIL.

In nucleotides, the CDR3 is TGTGCCAGCAGCTTAGCGAGCGGGACGAATACCTACGAGCAGTACTTC. The encoded protein is CASSLASGTNTYEQYF. The J gene is TRBJ2-7, the V gene TRBV7-2; TRBD2 aligns across 7 bases. The CDR3 spans 16 residues. The V gene's germline CDR1 is SGHTA and CDR2 FQGNSA. The V and J ends lost 0 bases and 2 bases, in that order; junction bases with no gene match: 7.